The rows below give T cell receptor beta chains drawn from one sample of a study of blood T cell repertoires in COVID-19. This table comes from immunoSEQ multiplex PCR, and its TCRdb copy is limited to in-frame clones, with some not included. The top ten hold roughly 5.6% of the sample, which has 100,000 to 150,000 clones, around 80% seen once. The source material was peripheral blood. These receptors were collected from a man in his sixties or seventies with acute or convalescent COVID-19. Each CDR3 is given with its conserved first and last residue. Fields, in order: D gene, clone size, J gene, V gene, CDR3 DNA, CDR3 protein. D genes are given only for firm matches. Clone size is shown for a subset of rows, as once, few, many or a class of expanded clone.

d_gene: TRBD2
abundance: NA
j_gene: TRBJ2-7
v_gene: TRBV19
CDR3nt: TGTGCCAGTAGCCGGACTAGCGGCTACGAGCAGTACTTC
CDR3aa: CASSRTSGYEQYF

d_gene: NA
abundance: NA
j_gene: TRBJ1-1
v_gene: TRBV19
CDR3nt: TGTGCCAGTAGTTTATATGGGGGGAGCACCAGCGGGAACACTGAAGCTTTCTTT
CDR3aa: CASSLYGGSTSGNTEAFF

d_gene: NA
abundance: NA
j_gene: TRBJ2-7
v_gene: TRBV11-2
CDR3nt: TGTGCCAGCAGCTTGGCGGGACCAACCTACGAGCAGTACTTC
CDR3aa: CASSLAGPTYEQYF

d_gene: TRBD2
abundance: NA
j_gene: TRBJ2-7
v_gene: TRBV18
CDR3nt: TGTGCCAGCTCACCACCCAGCGGGGGCTACGAGCAGTACTTC
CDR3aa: CASSPPSGGYEQYF

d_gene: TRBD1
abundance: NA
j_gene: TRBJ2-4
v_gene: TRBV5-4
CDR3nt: TGTGCCAGCGCTGTACAGGGGCTGGACATTCAGTACTTC
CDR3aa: CASAVQGLDIQYF

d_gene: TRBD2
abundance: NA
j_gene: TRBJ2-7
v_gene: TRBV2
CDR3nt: TGTGCCACCTCAGGCGGGAGAGCCTACGAGCAGTACTTC
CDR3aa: CATSGGRAYEQYF

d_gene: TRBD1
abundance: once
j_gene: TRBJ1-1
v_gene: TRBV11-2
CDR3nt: TGTGCCAGCAGCTTAGGACAGGGCCCAACCGAAGCTTTCTTT
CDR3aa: CASSLGQGPTEAFF

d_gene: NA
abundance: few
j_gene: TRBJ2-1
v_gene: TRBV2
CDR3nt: TGTGCCAGCAGATCGATGGGGGCTAATGAGCAGTTCTTC
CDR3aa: CASRSMGANEQFF

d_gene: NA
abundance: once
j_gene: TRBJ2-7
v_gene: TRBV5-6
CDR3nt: TGTGCCAGCAGCTTCGGGATTATGAACGAGCAGTACTTC
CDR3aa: CASSFGIMNEQYF

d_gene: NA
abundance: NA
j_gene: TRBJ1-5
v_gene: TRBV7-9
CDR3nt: TGTGCCAGCAGCTTTAGTGGCGGAAATCAGCCCCAGCATTTT
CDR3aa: CASSFSGGNQPQHF

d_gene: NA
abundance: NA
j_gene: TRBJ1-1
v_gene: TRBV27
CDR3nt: TGTGCCAGCAGTTTATATCCATACACTGAAGCTTTCTTT
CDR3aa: CASSLYPYTEAFF

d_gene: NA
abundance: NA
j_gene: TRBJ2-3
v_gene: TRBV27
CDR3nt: TGTGCCAGTGGCGTGCCCCGTCTAGGCACAGATACGCAGTATTTT
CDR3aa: CASGVPRLGTDTQYF

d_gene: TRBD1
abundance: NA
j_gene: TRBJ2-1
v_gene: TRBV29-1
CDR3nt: TGCAGCGCGACAGGGACGGGTTACAATGAGCAGTTCTTC
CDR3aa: CSATGTGYNEQFF

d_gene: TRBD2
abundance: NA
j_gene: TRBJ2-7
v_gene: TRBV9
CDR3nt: TGTGCCAGCAGCGTATCAGCGGGGGTCCCCTACGAGCAGTACTTC
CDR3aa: CASSVSAGVPYEQYF

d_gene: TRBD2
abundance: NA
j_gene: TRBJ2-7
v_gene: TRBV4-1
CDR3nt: TGCGCCAGCAGCCAAGGACTAGCGGTCTACGAGCAGTACTTC
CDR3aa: CASSQGLAVYEQYF

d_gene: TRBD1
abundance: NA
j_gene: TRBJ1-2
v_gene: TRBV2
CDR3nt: TGTGCCAGCAGAGGGACAGGGGGTTTTTTTGGCTACACCTTC
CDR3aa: CASRGTGGFFGYTF

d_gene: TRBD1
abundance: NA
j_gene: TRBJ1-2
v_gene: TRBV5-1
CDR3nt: TGCGCCAGCAGCCAACGGACAGGGTCGGGCTATGGCTACACCTTC
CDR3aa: CASSQRTGSGYGYTF

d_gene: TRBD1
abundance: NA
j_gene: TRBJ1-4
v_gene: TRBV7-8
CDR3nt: TGTGCCAGCAGCTTTACAGGGGGCGTAACTAATGAAAAACTGTTTTTT
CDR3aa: CASSFTGGVTNEKLFF

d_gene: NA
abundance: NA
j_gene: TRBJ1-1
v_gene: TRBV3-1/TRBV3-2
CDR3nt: TGTGCCAGCAGCCAAGCGGGGGTTGAAGCTTTCTTT
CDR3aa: CASSQAGVEAFF

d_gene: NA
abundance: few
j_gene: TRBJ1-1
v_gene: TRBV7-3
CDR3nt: TGTGCCAGCAGCCCCGGACAGCCTGAAACTGAAGCTTTCTTT
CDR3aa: CASSPGQPETEAFF

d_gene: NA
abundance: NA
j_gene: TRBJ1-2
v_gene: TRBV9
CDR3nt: TGTGCCAGCAGCGTAGCAGGCAGAAACTATGGCTACACCTTC
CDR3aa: CASSVAGRNYGYTF

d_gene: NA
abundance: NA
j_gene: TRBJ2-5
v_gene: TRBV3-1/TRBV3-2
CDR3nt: TGTGCCAGCAGCCAGACCGGGACTGGAGAGACCCAGTACTTC
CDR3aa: CASSQTGTGETQYF

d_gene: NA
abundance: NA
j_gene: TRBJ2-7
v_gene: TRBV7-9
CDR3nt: TGTGCCAGCAGCTTAGCGTCGGAGCCTGGGGGCCCCTACGAGCAGTACTTC
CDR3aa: CASSLASEPGGPYEQYF

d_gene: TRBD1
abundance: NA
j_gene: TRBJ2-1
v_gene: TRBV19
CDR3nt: TGTGCCAGTAGAGGACAGGGTGGATCCTACAATGAGCAGTTCTTC
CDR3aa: CASRGQGGSYNEQFF

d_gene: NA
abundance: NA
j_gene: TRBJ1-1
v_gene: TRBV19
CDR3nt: TGTGCCAGTAGAACCGACAGCTACACTGAAGCTTTCTTT
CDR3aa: CASRTDSYTEAFF

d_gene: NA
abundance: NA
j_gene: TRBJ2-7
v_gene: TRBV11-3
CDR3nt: TGTGCCAGCAGCCCCAGTCGGACAGACTTCCCCTACGAGCAGTACTTC
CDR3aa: CASSPSRTDFPYEQYF

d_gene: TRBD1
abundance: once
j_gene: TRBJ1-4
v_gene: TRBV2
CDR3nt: TGTGCCAGCAGTGTCTTGGGGACAGGGGGTGAAAAACTGTTTTTT
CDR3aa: CASSVLGTGGEKLFF

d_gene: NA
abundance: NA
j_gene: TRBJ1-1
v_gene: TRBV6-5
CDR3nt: TGTGCCAGCAGTTTTCAACAGGGAACTGAAGCTTTCTTT
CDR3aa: CASSFQQGTEAFF

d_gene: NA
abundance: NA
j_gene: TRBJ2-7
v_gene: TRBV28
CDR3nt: TGTGCCAGCAGTTTGGCCCAGACAGGCTCCTACGAGCAGTACTTC
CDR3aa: CASSLAQTGSYEQYF

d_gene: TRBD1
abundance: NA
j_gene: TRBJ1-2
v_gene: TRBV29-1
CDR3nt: TGCAGCGTGGAAGCACAGGGGAACTATGGCTACACCTTC
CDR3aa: CSVEAQGNYGYTF

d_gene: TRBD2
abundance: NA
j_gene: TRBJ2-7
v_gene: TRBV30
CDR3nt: TGTGCCTGGAGCTTACTAGCGGGAGGTGAAGAGCAGTACTTC
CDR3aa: CAWSLLAGGEEQYF

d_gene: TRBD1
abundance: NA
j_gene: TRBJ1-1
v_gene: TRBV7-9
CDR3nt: TGTGCCAGCAAACCGACAGGGGCTAGTAACACTGAAGCTTTCTTT
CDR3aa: CASKPTGASNTEAFF

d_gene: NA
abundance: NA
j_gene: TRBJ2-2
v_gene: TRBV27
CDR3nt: TGTGCCAGCAGTTTGGACTACCTAAGCTACACCGGGGAGCTGTTTTTT
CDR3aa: CASSLDYLSYTGELFF

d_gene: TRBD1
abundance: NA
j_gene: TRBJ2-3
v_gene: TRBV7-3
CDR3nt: TGTGCCAGCAGCTTAAATGCACAGGGGGGAAGCACAGATACGCAGTATTTT
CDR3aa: CASSLNAQGGSTDTQYF

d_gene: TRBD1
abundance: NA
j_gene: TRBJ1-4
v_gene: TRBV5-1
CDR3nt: TGCGCCAGCAGCATAAGAGGGACAGGGGGCGTAAAGGAAAAACTGTTTTTT
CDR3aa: CASSIRGTGGVKEKLFF

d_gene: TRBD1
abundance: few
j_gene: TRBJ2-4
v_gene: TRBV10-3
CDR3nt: TGTGCCATCACGGCGGATCAGGACAGGGGAGACTTAAAAAACATTCAGTACTTC
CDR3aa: CAITADQDRGDLKNIQYF

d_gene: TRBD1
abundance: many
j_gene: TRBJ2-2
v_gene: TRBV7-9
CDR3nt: TGTGCCAGCAGCACCACAGGGGGCGACGACACCGGGGAGCTGTTTTTT
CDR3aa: CASSTTGGDDTGELFF

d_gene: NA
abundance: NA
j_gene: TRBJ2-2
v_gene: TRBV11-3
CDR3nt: TGTGCCAGCAGCTTAGACAGGGCCGGGGAGCTGTTTTTT
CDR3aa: CASSLDRAGELFF

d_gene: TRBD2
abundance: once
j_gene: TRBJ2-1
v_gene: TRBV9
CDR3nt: TGTGCCAGCAGCGGGAGCGGGAGCTCCTACAATGAGCAGTTCTTC
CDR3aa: CASSGSGSSYNEQFF

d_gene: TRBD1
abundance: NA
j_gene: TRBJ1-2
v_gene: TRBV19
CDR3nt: TGTGCCAGTTGCAGAACCGGGACAGGCTATGGCTACACCTTC
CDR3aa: CASCRTGTGYGYTF

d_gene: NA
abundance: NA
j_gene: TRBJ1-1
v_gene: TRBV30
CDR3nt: TGTGCCTGGATGGGAGAGAACACTGAAGCTTTCTTT
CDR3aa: CAWMGENTEAFF